Sequencing of this T cell receptor (beta chain) was carried out in a study of identical twins. All donors were healthy Caucasians. TCRdb re-called the 5' RACE reads with MiXCR, one entry per CDR3 protein. The profile shows some 1,600,000 distinct CDR3 sequences, 32% of them singletons. In regard to this clonotype: The target antigen is unknown.

Findings and limits, study-wide: Within twin pairs, the out-of-frame alpha sequences they shared showed excess low generation probability. Conclusions rested on cross-sectional statistics rather than following the same donors. Reduced insertions were recorded for abundant cord blood beta clonotypes, with no such pattern in memory repertoires.

V gave up 4 bases and J gave up 5 bases; unmatched junction bases: 9. Germline assignment: CDR1 MNHNS and CDR2 SASEGT. The CDR3 loop spans 16 amino acids. The chain employs TRBV6-1 and TRBJ2-1; TRBD1 agrees at 9 bases. The TCR was taken from a newborn girl in good health. Sequenced material: cord blood. In nucleotides, the CDR3 is TGTGCCAGCAGTGTCTTACAGGGGGCGCGGGACAATGAGCAGTTCTTC. As protein: CASSVLQGARDNEQFF.